Reported below is one T cell receptor (beta chain). What it binds is unknown. These data are taken from a study of T cell responses to AZD1222 COVID-19 vaccine. Findings of the study overall: The study found Spike-specific TCR breadth and depth rose after two AZD1222 doses. No repertoire was sampled before or during the peak T cell response, only after it. The donor cohort was predominantly white British with a female majority, and clonal diversity may have been underestimated. Reports say nearly half of spike-specific TCRs go after unmutated variant regions.

Produced via immunoSEQ multiplex PCR; TCRdb's table is partial and in-frame only. Seen here are around 100,000 clones, about 88% observed once, and the top ten hold roughly a fifth. Germline loops: CDR1 MDHEN, CDR2 SYDVKM. The CDR3 consists of 13 residues. V lost 5 bases, J lost 4 bases, and 8 bases lay in between. The rearrangement uses TRBV28 and TRBJ1-4, with TRBD1 as a possible D gene (5 bases). The receptor's source is an adult in good health. Source: peripheral blood, taken on day 0 of AZD1222 vaccination. Here the CDR3 DNA reads TGTGCCAGCAGTGCGGGGGTTAATGAAAAACTGTTTTTT. Its protein is CASSAGVNEKLFF. Full variable domain (remainder filled in from reference TRBV28 and TRBJ1-4): DVKVTQSSRYLVKRTGEKVFLECVQDMDHENMFWYRQDPGLGLRLIYFSYDVKMKEKGDIPEGYSVSREKKERFSLILESASTNQTSMYLCASSAGVNEKLFFGSGTQLSVL.